This TCR beta chain was recovered during a study of shared clonotypes between healthy human individuals. As regards this clone: Compared with germline, one end of the junction differs, possibly owing to a read error.

For unsorted PBMC, 250 to 350 ng DNA per replicate equaled tens of thousands of T cell genomes. The protocol was immunoSEQ multiplex PCR, while the TCRdb copy is restricted to in-frame clones and leaves out a portion. The sample lists fewer than 650,000 clones, 60% to 85% occurring once. CDR1 is SGHDT, CDR2 YYEEEE, per germline. The CDR3 contains 15 residues. The chain uses TRBV5-6 and TRBJ1-2; maybe TRBD1 (6 bases). The sequence was collected from a woman between 40 and 50 years old in good health. Some clones in this sample may be carry-over from other donors' samples. Sequenced: PBMCs. The CDR3 sequence: CASSSDGQSSYGCTF. Written as DNA, the CDR3 is TGTGCCAGCAGCTCAGACGGACAGTCTTCCTATGGCTGCACCTTC.